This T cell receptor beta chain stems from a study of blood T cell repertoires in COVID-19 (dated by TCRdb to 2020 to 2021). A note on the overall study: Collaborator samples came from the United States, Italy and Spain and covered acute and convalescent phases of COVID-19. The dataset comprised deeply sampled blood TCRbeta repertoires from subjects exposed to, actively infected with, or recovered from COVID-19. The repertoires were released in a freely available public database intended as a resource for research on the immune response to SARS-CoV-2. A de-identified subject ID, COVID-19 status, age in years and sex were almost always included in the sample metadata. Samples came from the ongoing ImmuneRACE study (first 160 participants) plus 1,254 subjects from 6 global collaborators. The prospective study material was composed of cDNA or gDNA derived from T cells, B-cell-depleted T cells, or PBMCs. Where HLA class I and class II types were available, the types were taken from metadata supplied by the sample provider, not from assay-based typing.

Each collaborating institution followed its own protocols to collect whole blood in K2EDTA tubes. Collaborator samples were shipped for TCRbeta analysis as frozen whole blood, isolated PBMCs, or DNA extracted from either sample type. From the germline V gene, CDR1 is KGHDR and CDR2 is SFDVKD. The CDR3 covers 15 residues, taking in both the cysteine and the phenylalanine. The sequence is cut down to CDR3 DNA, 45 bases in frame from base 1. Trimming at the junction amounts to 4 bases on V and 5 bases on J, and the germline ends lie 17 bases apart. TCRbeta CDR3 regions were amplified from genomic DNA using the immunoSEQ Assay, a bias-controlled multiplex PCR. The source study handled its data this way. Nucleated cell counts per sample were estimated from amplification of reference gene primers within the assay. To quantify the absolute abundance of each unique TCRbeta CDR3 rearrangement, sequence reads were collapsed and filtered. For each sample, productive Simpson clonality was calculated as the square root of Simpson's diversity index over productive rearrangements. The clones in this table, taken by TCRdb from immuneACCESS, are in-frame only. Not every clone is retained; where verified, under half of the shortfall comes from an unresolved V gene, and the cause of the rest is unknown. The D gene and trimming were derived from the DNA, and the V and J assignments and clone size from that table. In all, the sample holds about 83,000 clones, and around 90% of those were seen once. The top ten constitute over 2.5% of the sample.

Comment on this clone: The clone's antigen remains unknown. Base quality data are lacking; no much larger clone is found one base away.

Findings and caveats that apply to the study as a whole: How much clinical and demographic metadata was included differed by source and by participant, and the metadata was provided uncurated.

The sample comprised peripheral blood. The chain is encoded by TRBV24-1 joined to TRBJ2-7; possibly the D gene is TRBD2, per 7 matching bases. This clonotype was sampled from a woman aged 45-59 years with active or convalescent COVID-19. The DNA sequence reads TGTGCCACCAGTGAGGGGGGGCAGGGGCTCAACGAGCAGTACTTC. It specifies CATSEGGQGLNEQYF.